Presented here are 28 T cell receptor beta chains from one specimen sequenced in a study of beta chain features in type 1 diabetes. Sequencing targeted expressed TCRB transcripts, as all isolated RNA had been reverse transcribed. TCRdb keeps only in-frame clones here, not all; method: immunoSEQ multiplex PCR. Among more than 140,000 clones listed, about 9.7% were seen once. Sequenced sample: central memory CD4+ T cells from blood. The source is a woman aged 40 to 49 in good health.

The chain recombines TRBV10-3 with TRBJ1-1; 10 bases are shared with TRBD1. The V and J ends lost 6 bases and 3 bases, in that order; junction bases with no gene match: 4. The CDR3 sequence is 14 residues long. Germline CDR1 ENHRY, CDR2 SYGVKD. CDR3 residues: CAISQDRGDTEAFF. CDR3 coding DNA: TGTGCCATCAGCCAGGACAGGGGGGACACTGAAGCTTTCTTT.

V usage is TRBV7-2 and J usage is TRBJ2-7; TRBD2 aligns across 16 bases. V lost 4 bases, J lost 2 bases, and 2 bases stayed unmatched. The CDR3 totals 16 residues. Germline values: CDR1 SGHTA, CDR2 FQGNSA. CDR3: CASSSGTSGGAYEQYF. Here the CDR3 DNA reads TGTGCCAGCAGCTCGGGGACTAGCGGGGGGGCCTACGAGCAGTACTTC.

The rearrangement joins TRBV6-5 to TRBJ1-5; tentative D call: TRBD1 (5 bases). Germline lookup yields CDR1 MNHEY and CDR2 SVGAGI. The V end lost 6 bases, the J end lost 1 base, and 13 bases lay between the germline ends. The CDR3 extends over 15 amino acids. CDR3: CASRPQGRSNQPQHF. The CDR3 nucleotides are TGTGCCAGCAGGCCTCAGGGTAGGAGCAATCAGCCCCAGCATTTT.

This clone was observed a few times. CDR3 coding DNA: TGTGCCAGCAGCTTAGCGGGGCGGACTGGAAACACCATATATTTT. This gives the protein CASSLAGRTGNTIYF. The V call is TRBV7-9, the J call TRBJ1-3; tentative D call: TRBD1 (5 bases). This CDR3 has 15 residues. CDR1 and CDR2 (germline): SEHNR, FQNEAQ (reference sequence). V was clipped by 0 bases and J by 2 bases, with 8 bases between them.

The chain uses TRBV6-1 and TRBJ1-6; D is unresolved. The ends were cut back, 2 bases at V and 7 bases at J, with 12 bases in the middle. The CDR3 covers 15 residues. The germline V gene encodes CDR1 MNHNS and CDR2 SASEGT. In DNA, the CDR3 is TGTGCCAGCAGTGAATTATTGGCAGGCAATTCACCCCTCCACTTT. Translation gives CASSELLAGNSPLHF.

This clone showed up just a few times. The rearrangement links TRBV2 to TRBJ1-3; weak D call: TRBD1 (6 bases). Trimming removed 1 base from V and 0 bases from J, with 10 bases in between. The CDR3 has 16 amino acids. The V gene's germline CDR1 is SNHLY and CDR2 FYNNEI. In nucleotides, the CDR3 is TGTGCCAGCAGTGAAGGGGGGGGCAGCTCTGGAAACACCATATATTTT. Translation gives CASSEGGGSSGNTIYF.

This clone came up a few times. The genes are TRBV27 and TRBJ2-7, with D perhaps matching TRBD2 (6 bases). This CDR3 comprises 17 residues. V shed 1 base and J shed 2 bases, with 18 bases lying between them. Germline-derived CDR1 and CDR2 are MNHEY and SMNVEV (reference sequence). In DNA, the CDR3 is TGTGCCAGCAGTTTATATTCCCGGGGGATCTATACCTACGAGCAGTACTTC. Protein: CASSLYSRGIYTYEQYF.

This sequence joins TRBV18 and TRBJ2-1, with TRBD2 matching over 11 bases. With V trimmed by 0 bases and J by 7 bases, 5 bases remained unmatched. The length of the CDR3 is 16 residues. The germline gives CDR1 KGHSH, CDR2 LQKENI. In DNA form, the CDR3 reads TGTGCCAGCTCACCACCTACTAGCGGGGGTATAAATGAGCAGTTCTTC. As protein: CASSPPTSGGINEQFF.

This clone was detected only a few times. V usage is TRBV28 and J usage is TRBJ1-2; D is unresolved. V was cut by 5 bases and J by 8 bases, with 15 bases left in between. CDR3 size: 13 residues. Per germline, CDR1 MDHEN and CDR2 SYDVKM. The CDR3: CASSRELVSGYTF. The CDR3 DNA is TGTGCCAGCAGTCGGGAGTTAGTCAGCGGCTACACCTTC.

This clone occurred a few times. The V and J genes are TRBV9 and TRBJ2-5; 11 bases agree with TRBD1. The V gene's germline CDR1 is SGDLS and CDR2 YYNGEE. V was clipped by 2 bases and J by 3 bases; unmatched bases: 0. The CDR3 has 14 residues. The CDR3 sequence: CASSVGQGEETQYF. CDR3 coding DNA: TGTGCCAGCAGCGTGGGACAGGGGGAAGAGACCCAGTACTTC.

This clone was counted between two and nine times. The chain has TRBV7-2 and TRBJ1-2, with 7 bases lining up with TRBD1. Germline V gives CDR1 SGHTA, CDR2 FQGNSA. There are 14 residues in the CDR3. V shed 5 bases and J 1 base; nucleotides not matched to a gene: 4. The CDR3 DNA reads TGTGCCAGCAGCCGGGACAGTGGTAACTATGGCTACACCTTC. The encoded protein is CASSRDSGNYGYTF.

This rearrangement joins TRBV7-2 to TRBJ2-1; D unclear. V was clipped by 2 bases and J by 6 bases, with 14 bases between them. CDR3 length: 15 amino acids. The germline V gene has CDR1 SGHTA and CDR2 FQGNSA. Written as DNA, the CDR3 is TGTGCCAGCAGCTTATCAACCCATCCGGTCAATGAGCAGTTCTTC. Residues: CASSLSTHPVNEQFF.

This clone has only a few counts. The V call is TRBV7-9, the J call TRBJ2-5; tentatively, D is TRBD2 (6 bases). The CDR3 spans 14 residues. The germline V gene has CDR1 SEHNR and CDR2 FQNEAQ (reference sequence). V lost 0 bases, J lost 5 bases, and 10 bases lay in between. The CDR3 DNA reads as TGTGCCAGCAGCTTAGCGCTTGGAGGGGAGACCCAGTACTTC. Amino acids: CASSLALGGETQYF.

The rearrangement links TRBV7-2 to TRBJ2-1; unclear D gene. The CDR3 has 13 amino acids. Germline V lookup: CDR1 SGHTA, CDR2 FQGNSA. Between the trimmed V and J ends, which lost 3 bases and 7 bases, there was a span of 10 bases. The CDR3 loop is CASSLIPSNEQFF. DNA of the CDR3: TGTGCCAGCAGCTTGATTCCTAGTAATGAGCAGTTCTTC.

This clone was observed a handful of times. CDR3 coding DNA: TGTGCCAGCAGCTTGAGGGACACCTATGGCTACACCTTC. Translated, it gives CASSLRDTYGYTF. The V and J genes are TRBV5-4 and TRBJ1-2, with D possibly being TRBD1 (6 bases). Germline CDR1 SGHNT, CDR2 YYREEE (reference sequence). Trimming took off 1 base at V and 4 bases at J, with 8 bases between the two ends. This CDR3 region has 13 residues.

This clone was seen a handful of times. The chain employs TRBV7-9 and TRBJ1-1; D call uncertain. The CDR3 is made up of 14 amino acids. Trimming left V 2 bases short and J 0 bases short, with 7 bases between. In germline, CDR1 is SEHNR, CDR2 FQNEAQ (reference sequence). CDR3 sequence: CASSLSQLNTEAFF. In DNA form, the CDR3 reads TGTGCCAGCAGCTTAAGCCAATTGAACACTGAAGCTTTCTTT.

The V call is TRBV5-1, the J call TRBJ2-1; 13 bases are a match to TRBD2. The CDR3 extends over 20 amino acids. The trim removed 1 base at V and 0 bases at J, leaving 10 bases unmatched. The germline V gene has CDR1 SGHRS and CDR2 YFSETQ. This chain's CDR3 is CASSLPAGLAGHHSYNEQFF. CDR3 nucleotide sequence: TGCGCCAGCAGCTTGCCCGCGGGACTAGCGGGGCACCACTCCTACAATGAGCAGTTCTTC.

V gene TRBV18 combines with J gene TRBJ2-3; D remains unclear. CDR1 is KGHSH and CDR2 is LQKENI in the germline V gene. Trimming stripped 6 bases from V and 0 bases from J, with 7 bases between. CDR3 size: 13 residues. DNA of the CDR3: TGTGCCAGCTCCCCCATTAGCACAGATACGCAGTATTTT. This encodes CASSPISTDTQYF.

This clone was counted between two and nine times. CDR3 protein: CASSGASGGASWDTQYF. Here the CDR3 DNA reads TGTGCCAGTAGTGGGGCTAGCGGGGGTGCTTCGTGGGATACGCAGTATTTT. The rearrangement joins TRBV19 to TRBJ2-3; 10 positions match TRBD2. This CDR3 spans 17 amino acids. The V gene end was trimmed by 5 bases and the J gene end by 6 bases; junction bases not matched to a gene: 14. The germline gives CDR1 LNHDA, CDR2 SQIVND (reference sequence).

The gene calls are TRBV19 and TRBJ2-1; 8 bases align to TRBD1. This CDR3 contains 16 residues. The germline V gene has CDR1 LNHDA and CDR2 SQIVND (reference sequence). The J segment lost 5 bases and the V segment lost 9 bases, leaving 15 bases of the junction unmatched. CDR3 bases: TGTGCCAGCGGTCGTTTAAGGACAGGGTTCCACAATGAGCAGTTCTTC. Amino acid sequence: CASGRLRTGFHNEQFF.

V gene TRBV9 combines with J gene TRBJ2-2, with TRBD2 matching over 9 bases. Germline V gene lookup returns CDR1 SGDLS and CDR2 YYNGEE. The junction had 11 bases not matched to a gene; V was cut back by 4 bases and J by 4 bases. This CDR3 region has 17 residues. The CDR3 sequence: CASSHNRLAESTGELFF. In DNA, the CDR3 is TGTGCCAGCAGCCATAATAGACTAGCGGAATCCACCGGGGAGCTGTTTTTT.

This clone was recorded a few times. V is TRBV7-9 and J is TRBJ1-5; TRBD1 matches 8 bases. Germline lookup yields CDR1 SEHNR and CDR2 FQNEAQ (reference sequence). This CDR3 region has 14 residues. Germline trimming cut 4 bases from V and 9 bases from J; bases unmatched to any gene: 8. The CDR3 spells CASSSSGGEGPQHF. The CDR3, as DNA: TGTGCCAGCAGCTCCTCAGGGGGCGAAGGGCCCCAGCATTTT.

The sample holds a few counts of this clone. The chain is built from TRBV6-1 and TRBJ1-1; TRBD1 agrees at 8 bases. Germline CDR1 reads MNHNS; CDR2 reads SASEGT. There are 15 residues in the CDR3. V lost 4 bases, J lost 4 bases, and 8 bases stayed unmatched. The CDR3 bases are TGTGCCAGCAGTGTGGAGGCCAGGGGGCCCACTGAAGCTTTCTTT. The encoded protein is CASSVEARGPTEAFF.

Only a few counts were recorded for this clone. This chain joins TRBV19 and TRBJ2-7; D gene uncertain. The CDR3 consists of 13 residues. CDR1 is LNHDA and CDR2 is SQIVND in the germline V gene (reference sequence). V was trimmed by 4 bases and J by 3 bases, leaving 10 bases between them. CDR3 amino acids: CASSSRLDYEQYF. The CDR3 coding sequence is TGTGCCAGTAGTAGCAGGTTAGACTACGAGCAGTACTTC.

This clone was recorded a few times. The chain carries TRBV4-3 and TRBJ2-2; 7 bases agree with TRBD1. The V gene's germline CDR1 is LGHNA and CDR2 YSLEER. The trim removed 4 bases at V and 2 bases at J, leaving 4 bases unmatched. The CDR3 has 15 residues. The CDR3 region is CASSLTGKNTGELFF. The CDR3 DNA is TGCGCCAGCAGCCTGACAGGGAAAAACACCGGGGAGCTGTTTTTT.

This clone was seen a handful of times. Distinct nucleotide sequences in the sample also encode this CDR3. V gene TRBV5-1 combines with J gene TRBJ1-6, with 7 bases aligning to TRBD1. Germline V gene lookup returns CDR1 SGHRS and CDR2 YFSETQ. CDR3 length equals 14 residues. With V trimmed by 0 bases and J by 7 bases, 1 base remained unmatched. CDR3: CASSLGQGNSPLHF. The CDR3 DNA sequence: TGCGCCAGCAGCTTGGGACAGGGAAATTCACCCCTCCACTTT.

The sample holds a few counts of this clone. This rearrangement joins TRBV7-6 to TRBJ1-2; TRBD1 agrees at 11 bases. Trimming took 4 bases from V and 6 from J; bases not matched to a gene: 7. The CDR3 loop spans 15 amino acids. Germline V gives CDR1 SGHVS, CDR2 FNYEAQ. CDR3 amino acids: CASSSYRTGGNGYTF. The CDR3 DNA reads as TGTGCCAGCAGCTCCTATAGGACAGGGGGCAATGGCTACACCTTC. The variable domain in full, with the rest retrieved from reference TRBV7-6 and TRBJ1-2, is GAGVSQSPRYKVTKRGQDVALRCDPISGHVSLYWYRQALGQGPEFLTYFNYEAQQDKSGLPNDRFSAERPEGSISTLTIQRTEQRDSAMYRCASSSYRTGGNGYTFGSGTRLTVV.

This clone was recorded a few times. The chain employs TRBV5-4 and TRBJ2-1, with TRBD2 identical over 7 bases. The CDR3 runs 15 residues. V shed 4 bases and J 0 bases; nucleotides not matched to a gene: 4. The V gene's germline CDR1 is SGHNT and CDR2 YYREEE (reference sequence). The CDR3 loop reads CASSEGLGSYNEQFF. Here the CDR3 DNA reads TGTGCCAGCAGCGAAGGACTAGGCTCCTACAATGAGCAGTTCTTC.